Listed below are T cell receptor beta chains from one sample, sequenced in a study of T cell repertoires in cytomegalovirus infection. For these TCRs, the target antigens are not known. TCRdb ran MiXCR on the reads and lists one entry per CDR3 protein. The sample lists a few hundred thousand distinct CDR3 sequences, roughly 43% occurring once. Sequencing used cultured PBMCs, obtained from culture after CMV antigen stimulation. The source is a human donor in good health (CMV status not recorded). Some clones in this sample may be carry-over from other donors' samples. The CDR3 runs from the conserved cysteine through the conserved F or W. The D gene is left open where the match is weak. A clone size is listed for some rows: how often the clone was seen (once, few, many), or a class if it is expanded.

CDR3nt,CDR3aa,v_gene,d_gene,abundance,j_gene
TGTGCCAGCAGCACCCGGGGCGGGATCTCCTACGAGCAGTACTTC,CASSTRGGISYEQYF,TRBV7-2,.,many,TRBJ2-7
TGCAGTGCCACCCGGACTAGCGTCGCCTACGAGCAGTACTTC,CSATRTSVAYEQYF,TRBV20-1,TRBD2,.,TRBJ2-7
TGTGCCAGCAGTGAGGTGGGACGGGGACAGCCCCAGCATTTT,CASSEVGRGQPQHF,TRBV6-6,.,.,TRBJ1-5
TGTGCCAGCAGTTACTCGCCGGGAACGGGTCAGCCCCAGCATTTT,CASSYSPGTGQPQHF,TRBV6-6,.,.,TRBJ1-5
TGTGCCAGCAGCTTGCTAGATAGGGCCACAGATACGCAGTATTTT,CASSLLDRATDTQYF,TRBV7-6,.,.,TRBJ2-3
TGCGCCAGCAGCCCGCGACTAGCGGGAGTATACGAGCAGTACTTC,CASSPRLAGVYEQYF,TRBV4-3,TRBD2,.,TRBJ2-7
TGTGCCAGCGAGGCTTGGTACACAGATACGCAGTATTTT,CASEAWYTDTQYF,TRBV7-2,.,many,TRBJ2-3
TGTGCCAGCAGTGACCTAGCGGGGGGCCACCTACAAGAGACCCAGTACTTC,CASSDLAGGHLQETQYF,TRBV12-3/TRBV12-4,TRBD2,.,TRBJ2-5
TGCAGTGCTAGAACAGCCGATACGCAGTATTTT,CSARTADTQYF,TRBV20-1,.,.,TRBJ2-3
TGTGCCAGCAGCGATACTTATATCAACAGGGCGAACACTGAAGCTTTCTTT,CASSDTYINRANTEAFF,TRBV7-6,.,.,TRBJ1-1
TGTGCCAGCAGTCCCAGGGGACAGGGGCTCAATCAGCCCCAGCATTTT,CASSPRGQGLNQPQHF,TRBV27,TRBD1,few,TRBJ1-5